A selection of T cell receptor beta chains follows, all from one sample in a study of early T cells in non-severe SARS-CoV-2 infection. In TCRdb, the 5' RACE reads were re-called with MiXCR into one record per CDR3 protein. The table includes some 27,000 distinct CDR3 sequences, roughly 5% detected once. The sequenced sample was whole blood. These receptors were obtained from an adult who was a healthcare worker with PCR-confirmed SARS-CoV-2 infection or an uninfected control (not recorded which). The CDR3 runs from the conserved cysteine through the conserved F or W. Expanded clones get a size class; other rows say once, few or many, or leave the size out.

length	V	size	J	CDR3
16	TRBV20-1	many	TRBJ2-3	CSARGGGPSPADTQYF
14	TRBV5-1	few	TRBJ2-3	CASSLSVGPDTQYF
18	TRBV28	many	TRBJ2-6	CASSSLPGQGAGANVLTF
13	TRBV5-6	many	TRBJ2-7	CASFIGTVYEQYF
14	TRBV29-1	few	TRBJ2-7	CSVISGTGGYEQYF
15	TRBV12-3/TRBV12-4	-	TRBJ2-3	CASSSTGMGTDTQYF
12	TRBV7-3	few	TRBJ2-2	CASGSNTGELFF
17	TRBV24-1	many	TRBJ2-1	CATSDRPPRRGYNEQFF
10	TRBV10-2	many	TRBJ2-3	CASGVDTQYF
13	TRBV20-1	many	TRBJ2-7	CSASPQVRSEQYF
16	TRBV11-2	many	TRBJ2-2	CASSSESTPHTGELFF
15	TRBV10-3	many	TRBJ1-5	CAISESSGDRQPQHF
13	TRBV7-2	many	TRBJ1-2	CASSPVRDQGYTF
14	TRBV20-1	many	TRBJ2-1	CSARRTGVYNEQFF
15	TRBV4-2	many	TRBJ2-7	CASSQDLAGSYEQYF
13	TRBV7-6	-	TRBJ2-1	CASSLAGAEEQFF
14	TRBV5-1	medium-sized	TRBJ2-1	CASSLEGLGNEQFF
15	TRBV20-1	many	TRBJ1-5	CSARGDAGVNQPQHF
14	TRBV28	many	TRBJ1-1	CASTLGQGNTEAFF
14	TRBV2	many	TRBJ2-1	CASSEPSGYNEQFF
17	TRBV5-1	many	TRBJ2-5	CASSSGLAGINQETQYF
19	TRBV14	many	TRBJ2-3	CASSQDLRNPHTSTDTQYF
16	TRBV5-1	-	TRBJ2-3	CASSLASRASTDTQYF
13	TRBV7-8	many	TRBJ2-2	CASSLVDTGELFF
11	TRBV7-9	many	TRBJ1-2	CASSLENGYTF
15	TRBV6-5	-	TRBJ1-5	CASRQTVDSNQPQHF
16	TRBV13	-	TRBJ1-1	CASSLGQGGGRTEAFF
14	TRBV28	-	TRBJ2-2	CASSPPGGAGELFF
13	TRBV27	few	TRBJ2-5	CASSPTSGETQYF
13	TRBV7-2	many	TRBJ2-7	CASSLGPAGQQYF
23	TRBV4-1	many	TRBJ2-1	CASSQDGSAGIAGGRGTYNEQFF
15	TRBV11-2	many	TRBJ2-7	CASSSLQGRPYEQYF
14	TRBV28	many	TRBJ2-7	CASSLGGRADEQYF
16	TRBV18	many	TRBJ2-7	CASSRGQGMRTYEQYF
14	TRBV7-9	many	TRBJ1-5	CASSRTASNQPQHF
18	TRBV4-1	-	TRBJ1-1	CASSQDHQGRKMNTEAFF
12	TRBV29-1	many	TRBJ2-3	CSVAQGMDTQYF
14	TRBV28	many	TRBJ2-7	CASTLGQVSYEQYF
12	TRBV7-9	medium-sized	TRBJ1-6	CAGSSYNSPLHF
13	TRBV5-6	few	TRBJ1-2	CASSGDRWNGYTF
13	TRBV10-1	many	TRBJ2-3	CASNRAVTDTQYF
14	TRBV7-2	many	TRBJ1-1	CASSSWTGLTEAFF
14	TRBV28	many	TRBJ2-3	CASGLAVSTDTQYF
17	TRBV27	few	TRBJ2-7	CASSLGLAGLYRDEQYF
11	TRBV19	once	TRBJ2-7	CACGTSYEQYF
12	TRBV2	few	TRBJ2-7	CASSGREGEQYF